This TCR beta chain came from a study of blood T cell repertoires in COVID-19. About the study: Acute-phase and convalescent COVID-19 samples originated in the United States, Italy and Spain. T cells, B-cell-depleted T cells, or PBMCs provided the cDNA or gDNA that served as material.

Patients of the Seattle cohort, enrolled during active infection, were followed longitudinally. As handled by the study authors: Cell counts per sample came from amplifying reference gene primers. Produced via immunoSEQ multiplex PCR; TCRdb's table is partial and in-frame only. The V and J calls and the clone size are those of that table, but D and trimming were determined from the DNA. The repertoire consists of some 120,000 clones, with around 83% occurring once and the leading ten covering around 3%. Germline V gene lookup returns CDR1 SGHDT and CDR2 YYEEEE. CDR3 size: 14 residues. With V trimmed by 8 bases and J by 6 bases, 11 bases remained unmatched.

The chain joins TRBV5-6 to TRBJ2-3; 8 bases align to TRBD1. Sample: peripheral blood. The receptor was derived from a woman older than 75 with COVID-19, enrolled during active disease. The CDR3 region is CASKKQGVDDTQYF. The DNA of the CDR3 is TGTGCCAGTAAGAAACAGGGGGTAGACGATACGCAGTATTTT.